This T cell receptor (beta chain) was recorded in a study of regulatory T cells in long-lasting Graves disease. The wider study: Persistent cases took antithyroid drugs over 5 years and stayed TSH receptor antibody positive.

Arm-PCR of CDR3 regions with iRepertoire HTBI primers generated TCR beta libraries. From the multiplex PCR reads, TCRdb called clonotypes with MiXCR, one entry per CDR3 protein. The repertoire holds 600,000 to 850,000 distinct CDR3 sequences, with 25% to 35% as singletons. The CDR3 consists of 16 residues. The trim removed 0 bases at V and 3 bases at J, leaving 4 bases unmatched. As for this clonotype: What it binds is unknown.

Study-level results: More public clonotypes were shared by persistent patients (2,741) than by new patients (about 1,000).

Time point defined: persistent/refractory GD, antithyroid drugs over 5 years with positive TRAb. Following extraction of RNA from PBMCs, that RNA was used to make the TCR library. The peripheral blood volume drawn was 8 to 9.5 milliliters, and it was collected into EDTA tubes. This clonotype originated in a female donor with Graves disease. The source material was peripheral blood mononuclear cells (PBMCs), sampled when the disease was refractory, from a patient treated with antithyroid drugs. The genes are TRBV12-3 or TRBV12-4 and TRBJ1-4, with TRBD1 matching 7 bases. Written as DNA, the CDR3 is TGTGCCAGCAGTTTAGCAGGGGGCTTAGCTAATGAAAAACTGTTTTTT. It specifies CASSLAGGLANEKLFF.